The entry below gives a single T cell receptor (beta chain) sequence along with its context. Antigen: not known. The sample is drawn from a study of cytomegalovirus exposure and HLA in healthy donors. About the research overall: Later analysis reported that the 130 or so validation repertoires shared the platform of the roughly 700 first-cohort repertoires. Regarding the study as a whole: Accounts indicate the classifier identified cytomegalovirus status with strong specificity and sensitivity. The listing of 150 to 200 TCR beta chains classed them as cytomegalovirus-associated.

Here immunoSEQ multiplex PCR was the method, and the copy in TCRdb shows in-frame clones only, minus some. The data show 220,000 or so clones, with roughly 83% seen just once and about an eighth held by the top ten. The sequencing input was PBMCs. The origin of this receptor is a woman in her twenties or thirties in good health and CMV-seropositive.

In DNA, the CDR3 is TGTGCCAGCAGCGTAGCGCAGGGGCACTATGGCTACACCTTC. It yields the protein CASSVAQGHYGYTF. The chain couples TRBV9 to TRBJ1-2; TRBD1 might be the D (6 bases). Germline CDR1 and CDR2: SGDLS and YYNGEE. This CDR3 is 14 amino acids long. Between the trimmed V and J ends, which lost 0 bases and 3 bases, there was a span of 9 bases.